This TCR beta chain was profiled in a study of circulating and synovial CD4+ cells in juvenile arthritis. Regarding the study as a whole: These blood cells shared more CDR3 sequences with synovium than bulk blood. Bulk blood CD4 repertoires were more diverse than these. The pathogenic-like versus bulk T cell difference escaped Vbeta family analysis.

Only in-frame clones appear in the TCRdb table, and some are missing; sequencing was by immunoSEQ multiplex PCR. The data show around 32,000 clones, roughly 96% seen once. Turning to this clone: Its antigen is not known.

V lost 3 bases and J lost 1, with 13 bases in between. The CDR3 runs 15 residues. Germline V gene lookup returns CDR1 ENHRY and CDR2 SYGVKD. Samples derive from patients with active juvenile idiopathic arthritis. Source material: CD4+ T cells from blood. The chain combines TRBV10-3 with TRBJ2-7; perhaps TRBD1 as D (6 bases). The receptor was derived from a human donor with juvenile idiopathic arthritis. CDR3: CAISEGQGLSYEQYF. CDR3 bases: TGTGCCATCAGTGAAGGCCAGGGGTTATCCTACGAGCAGTACTTC.